The 26 T cell receptor beta chains in this list originate from one sample, sequenced in a study of response to subunit inactivated influenza vaccine. TCRdb reprocessed the RT-PCR reads with MiXCR, giving one entry per CDR3 protein. The sample carries 500,000 to 750,000 distinct CDR3 sequences, about 15% recorded once. The material sequenced was PBMCs from blood, taken roughly 12 days after vaccination. These receptor sequences come from a man aged 50 to 59 who received an inactivated influenza vaccine.

This clonotype was counted between two and nine times. J is TRBJ1-4 and V is TRBV5-5; TRBD1 matches at 7 bases. From germline, CDR1 is SGHKS and CDR2 YYEKEE (reference sequence). CDR3 length: 13 residues. Trimming at V came to 3 bases and at J to 8 bases, leaving 4 bases not matched to a gene. This CDR3 is CASSSTGNEKLFF. CDR3 coding DNA: TGTGCCAGCAGCTCGACAGGGAACGAAAAACTGTTTTTT.

This chain uses TRBV4-1 with TRBJ2-2; D might be TRBD1 (6 bases). CDR1 and CDR2 (germline): MGHRA, YSYEKL. The CDR3 is made up of 14 amino acids. V shed 4 bases and J shed 4 bases, with 10 bases lying between them. As DNA, the CDR3 is TGCGCCAGCAGCCTCATACAGGGCACCGGGGAGCTGTTTTTT. Its translation: CASSLIQGTGELFF.

The chain joins TRBV11-2 to TRBJ2-1; TRBD1 might be the D (6 bases). The germline CDR1 and CDR2 sequences are SGHAT and FQNNGV. The CDR3 contains 15 residues. V was trimmed by 6 bases and J by 10 bases, leaving 22 bases between them. The CDR3 here is CASRSVGVWGREQFF. The CDR3 bases are TGTGCCAGCAGATCGGTAGGGGTCTGGGGGCGAGAGCAGTTCTTC.

The V and J genes are TRBV27 and TRBJ2-2; either TRBD1 or TRBD2 may fit D (5 bases each). V was trimmed by 0 bases and J by 4 bases, leaving 24 bases between them. Germline V CDR1 and CDR2: MNHEY, SMNVEV (reference sequence). The CDR3 contains 20 residues. The CDR3 DNA reads TGTGCCAGCAGTTTATCGGGGAGTAATGCAGGGTCCGGTCGCACCGGGGAGCTGTTTTTT. This codes for CASSLSGSNAGSGRTGELFF.

This clonotype showed up just a few times. V gene TRBV4-3 combines with J gene TRBJ1-3; the D is unclear. This CDR3 is built from 15 residues. Germline values: CDR1 LGHNA, CDR2 YSLEER. V was clipped by 0 bases and J by 1 base, with 7 bases between them. The CDR3 loop reads CASSQDPGSGNTIYF. CDR3 DNA: TGCGCCAGCAGCCAAGATCCCGGGTCTGGAAACACCATATATTTT.

The chain joins TRBV6-2 or TRBV6-3 to TRBJ2-5, with D perhaps TRBD2 (5 bases). CDR1 and CDR2 from the germline V gene are MNHEY and SVGEGT. Trimming removed 6 bases from V and 1 base from J, with 12 bases in between. The CDR3 extends over 14 amino acids. The CDR3 nucleotides are TGTGCCAGCAGACTCACTAGTTTCCAAGAGACCCAGTACTTC. This encodes CASRLTSFQETQYF.

This clonotype was seen only a few times. The V gene is TRBV20-1, the J gene TRBJ2-1, with 9 bases fitting TRBD2. Germline CDR1 and CDR2: DFQATT and SNEGSKA (reference sequence). The CDR3 extends over 14 amino acids. V gave up 6 bases and J gave up 6 bases; unmatched junction bases: 9. For the CDR3, the DNA is TGCAGTGCCAAGGGTCTAGCGGGAAGCAATGAGCAGTTCTTC. It codes for CSAKGLAGSNEQFF.

In this sample, this clonotype turned up a few times. The chain has TRBV3-1 and TRBJ2-3; perhaps D is TRBD1 or TRBD2 (5 bases each). V gave up 11 bases and J gave up 1 base, with 16 bases separating them. The CDR3 sequence is 14 residues long. CDR1 and CDR2 (germline): LGHDT, YNNKEL (reference sequence). The CDR3 nucleotides are TGTGCCGCCGGATGGGGGATAGGCACAGATACGCAGTATTTT. Its translation: CAAGWGIGTDTQYF.

This clonotype was seen a handful of times. The V call is TRBV4-1, the J call TRBJ1-3; D remains ambiguous. Germline CDR1 and CDR2: MGHRA and YSYEKL. Trimming took 1 base from V and 2 from J, leaving 15 bases between them. CDR3 size: 17 residues. In DNA, the CDR3 is TGCGCCAGCAGCCAAGCATATCGGGGAAGGACTGGAAACACCATATATTTT. Translating it yields CASSQAYRGRTGNTIYF.

The rearrangement uses TRBV25-1 and TRBJ2-2; 8 bases align to TRBD2. Germline V gives CDR1 MGHDK, CDR2 SYGVNS. CDR3 length: 15 amino acids. V was clipped by 3 bases and J by 7 bases; unmatched bases: 7. The CDR3 here is CASSDSWREDGELFF. In DNA, the CDR3 is TGTGCCAGCAGTGACAGTTGGCGGGAGGACGGGGAGCTGTTTTTT. Filled out from reference TRBV25-1 and TRBJ2-2, the complete variable domain reads EADIYQTPRYLVIGTGKKITLECSQTMGHDKMYWYQQDPGMELHLIHYSYGVNSTEKGDLSSESTVSRIRTEHFPLTLESARPSHTSQYLCASSDSWREDGELFFGEGSRLTVL.

This clonotype was seen more than once but under ten times. The rearrangement joins TRBV9 to TRBJ2-1; 7 positions agree with TRBD2. Trimming removed 3 bases from V and 6 bases from J; junction bases left unmatched: 6. Germline CDR1 is SGDLS and CDR2 is YYNGEE. CDR3 length: 14 residues. Here the CDR3 DNA reads TGTGCCAGCAGCGCATACCTAGCGGCCAATGAGCAGTTCTTC. Protein product: CASSAYLAANEQFF.

Only a few counts were recorded for this clonotype. The genes are TRBV15 and TRBJ1-5; a weak D match, TRBD1 (6 bases). The V gene's germline CDR1 is LNHNV and CDR2 YYDKDF (reference sequence). The V and J ends lost 3 bases and 6 bases respectively, with 12 bases between them. The CDR3 contains 14 residues. The DNA of the CDR3 is TGTGCCACCAGCAGGGACAGAGGGGTTCAGCCCCAGCATTTT. Protein product: CATSRDRGVQPQHF.

This clonotype showed up just a few times. The J gene is TRBJ1-2, the V gene TRBV4-1, with D perhaps matching TRBD1 (6 bases). The V end lost 4 bases, the J end lost 0 bases, and 12 bases lay between the germline ends. This CDR3 comprises 15 residues. CDR1 MGHRA and CDR2 YSYEKL come from the germline V gene. The CDR3 reads CASSLRQAANYGYTF. Here the CDR3 DNA reads TGCGCCAGCAGCCTCCGACAGGCAGCTAACTATGGCTACACCTTC.

The sample holds a few counts of this clonotype. The chain is built from TRBV4-1 and TRBJ2-3; 8 positions match TRBD2. The CDR3 covers 16 residues. With 1 base clipped from V and 3 bases from J, the junction kept 6 bases outside the gene matches. Germline V CDR1 and CDR2: MGHRA, YSYEKL. The CDR3 DNA reads as TGCGCCAGCAGCCAAGTTTTAGCGGGACTGACAGATACGCAGTATTTT. Translating it yields CASSQVLAGLTDTQYF.

V and J are TRBV29-1 and TRBJ2-7; unclear D gene. This CDR3 spans 10 amino acids. V dropped 4 bases and J dropped 4 bases, with 5 bases sitting between them. Per germline, CDR1 SQVTM and CDR2 ANQGSEA. The CDR3 reads CSVGTYEQYF. CDR3 DNA: TGCAGCGTTGGAACATACGAGCAGTACTTC.

There are a few counts of this clonotype. This sequence joins TRBV5-1 and TRBJ1-1; 7 nucleotides line up with TRBD1. The CDR3 has 16 residues. Germline-derived CDR1 and CDR2 are SGHRS and YFSETQ. Unmatched junction bases numbered 6, after V lost 1 base and J lost 0 bases. CDR3 in amino acids: CASSLRGRSMNTEAFF. CDR3 DNA sequence: TGCGCCAGCAGCTTGAGGGGGCGAAGTATGAACACTGAAGCTTTCTTT. The variable domain in full, completed from reference TRBV5-1 and TRBJ1-1, reads KAGVTQTPRYLIKTRGQQVTLSCSPISGHRSVSWYQQTPGQGLQFLFEYFSETQRNKGNFPGRFSGRQFSNSRSEMNVSTLELGDSALYLCASSLRGRSMNTEAFFGQGTRLTVV.

This clonotype was seen only a few times. The genes are TRBV4-1 and TRBJ1-5; 9 bases agree with TRBD1. With 3 bases clipped from V and 7 bases from J, the junction kept 16 bases outside the gene matches. The germline V gene encodes CDR1 MGHRA and CDR2 YSYEKL. The CDR3 totals 18 residues. CDR3 loop: CASSHRGGGQGREQPQHF. CDR3 sequence (DNA): TGCGCCAGCAGCCATCGGGGTGGGGGACAGGGCAGGGAACAGCCCCAGCATTTT.

This clonotype turned up a few times. The V call is TRBV12-3 or TRBV12-4, the J call TRBJ1-2; TRBD1 might be the D (5 bases). The CDR3 runs 13 residues. The V end was cut by 7 bases, the J end by 8 bases, with 17 bases between. The CDR3, as DNA: TGTGCCAGCAACGGGGGAGGGAATGAGGGCTACACCTTC. This gives the protein CASNGGGNEGYTF.

This chain links TRBV7-8 with TRBJ2-7; weak D call: TRBD1 (6 bases). The germline V gene encodes CDR1 SGHVS and CDR2 FQNEAQ. V lost 5 bases, J lost 4 bases, and 12 bases lay in between. The CDR3 length is 13 residues. DNA for the CDR3: TGTGCCAGCAGCGCAGGGGTCAAATACGAGCAGTACTTC. Protein sequence: CASSAGVKYEQYF.

This clonotype was detected only a few times. J is TRBJ2-5 and V is TRBV28, with D tentatively TRBD1 (6 bases). This CDR3 region has 14 residues. Trimming took off 5 bases at V and 7 bases at J, with 17 bases between the two ends. In germline, CDR1 is MDHEN, CDR2 SYDVKM. The CDR3 DNA is TGTGCCAGCAGTCCAGGGACACCTACTGGGACCCAGTACTTC. Translated, it gives CASSPGTPTGTQYF.

The chain has TRBV3-1 and TRBJ2-7; D not certain. Trimming left V 1 base short and J 2 bases short, with 9 bases between. CDR3 length: 14 residues. The germline CDR1 and CDR2 sequences are LGHDT and YNNKEL (reference sequence). The CDR3 nucleotides are TGTGCCAGCAGCCAAGGTATCGGACCCTACGAGCAGTACTTC. Translating gives CASSQGIGPYEQYF.

This clonotype was seen more than once but under ten times. This chain joins TRBV5-1 and TRBJ2-5; 7 bases fit TRBD1. Unmatched junction bases numbered 4, after V lost 3 bases and J lost 5 bases. The CDR3 runs to 13 residues. Germline V lookup: CDR1 SGHRS, CDR2 YFSETQ. CDR3: CASSSGQWETQYF. CDR3 nucleotide sequence: TGCGCCAGCAGCTCGGGACAGTGGGAGACCCAGTACTTC.

This clonotype was detected a few times. This chain joins TRBV7-8 and TRBJ2-2; D uncertain. Germline V gene sequence: CDR1 SGHVS, CDR2 FQNEAQ. The V gene lost 1 base and the J gene lost 0 bases, with 9 bases spanning the gap. The CDR3 has 16 residues. CDR3 nucleotides: TGTGCCAGCAGCTTAGACCAGACACCGAACACCGGGGAGCTGTTTTTT. The encoded protein is CASSLDQTPNTGELFF. The full variable domain, its missing parts supplied by reference TRBV7-8 and TRBJ2-2, is GAGVSQSPRYKVAKRGQDVALRCDPISGHVSLFWYQQALGQGPEFLTYFQNEAQLDKSGLPSDRFFAERPEGSVSTLKIQRTQQEDSAVYLCASSLDQTPNTGELFFGEGSRLTVL.

This chain connects TRBV7-9 to TRBJ2-5, with 8 bases lining up with TRBD1. Germline lookup yields CDR1 SEHNR and CDR2 FQNEAQ (reference sequence). J gave up 9 bases and V 4 bases, and 10 bases lay outside the gene matches. This CDR3 region has 14 residues. The CDR3 DNA follows: TGTGCCAGCAGCTCCTGGATTTCAGGGGGCGCCCAGTACTTC. This encodes CASSSWISGGAQYF. The variable domain in full, with the rest retrieved from reference TRBV7-9 and TRBJ2-5, is DTGVSQNPRHKITKRGQNVTFRCDPISEHNRLYWYRQTLGQGPEFLTYFQNEAQLEKSRLLSDRFSAERPKGSFSTLEIQRTEQGDSAMYLCASSSWISGGAQYFGPGTRLLVL.

The chain combines TRBV5-1 with TRBJ1-1; 7 bases are shared with TRBD1. Germline V CDR1 and CDR2: SGHRS, YFSETQ. The V segment lost 7 bases and the J segment 2 bases; nucleotides outside the gene matches: 8. The CDR3 is 14 amino acids. CDR3 loop: CASGRGTANTEAFF. As DNA, the CDR3 is TGCGCCAGCGGACGCGGGACAGCCAACACTGAAGCTTTCTTT.

This clonotype has only a few counts. V usage is TRBV3-1 and J usage is TRBJ1-1, with D perhaps TRBD1 (5 bases). Trimming cost V 4 bases and J 1 base, with 13 bases left between them. CDR3 length: 15 amino acids. Germline CDR1 and CDR2: LGHDT and YNNKEL (reference sequence). The CDR3 nucleotides read TGTGCCAGCAGCCCAGCAGGACACTGGAACACTGAAGCTTTCTTT. It codes for CASSPAGHWNTEAFF.